Listed here are 28 T cell receptor beta chains from one sample, sequenced in a study of CD8 T cells in ankylosing spondylitis. Antigen specificity for these receptors is unknown. TCRdb used MiXCR to reprocess the 5' RACE reads, holding one entry per CDR3 protein. The sample has about 330,000 distinct CDR3 sequences; 7% to 9% are singletons. Study results and caveats: Among TCR beta sequences, a motif of several highly homologous variants appeared characteristic of ankylosing spondylitis blood.

Input material: blood, either unsorted or a sorted T cell fraction (not recorded which). These TCRs come from a male donor with ankylosing spondylitis.

This clonotype was recorded at least ten times. The J gene is TRBJ1-1, the V gene TRBV6-6; D may be TRBD1 (6 bases). V lost 6 bases and J lost 5, with 13 bases in between. The CDR3 covers 13 residues. Germline V lookup: CDR1 MNHNY, CDR2 SVGAGI (reference sequence). In DNA, the CDR3 is TGTGCCAGCAGAAGACAGGCACTAACTGAAGCTTTCTTT. Its translation is CASRRQALTEAFF.

The chain links TRBV21-1 to TRBJ2-7; the table's D call, TRBD1, has no DNA check behind it. TRBV21-1 is described as a pseudogene. This CDR3 is 14 amino acids long. The CDR3 nucleotides read TGTGCCACCAGACCGGGACAGAAGGATTACGAGCAGTACTTC. Residues: CATRPGQKDYEQYF.

The sample holds a few counts of this clonotype. The V call is TRBV20-1, the J call TRBJ2-1; 9 bases are shared with TRBD2. Unmatched junction bases numbered 7, after V lost 0 bases and J lost 4 bases. The CDR3 extends over 16 amino acids. From germline, CDR1 is DFQATT and CDR2 SNEGSKA (reference sequence). The CDR3 region has the DNA TGCAGTGCTAGAGATAGTAGCGGGAGATCGTACAATGAGCAGTTCTTC. Translating gives CSARDSSGRSYNEQFF.

This clonotype was detected only once. This chain uses TRBV5-5 with TRBJ2-5; 7 positions match TRBD1. V shed 0 bases and J 1 base; nucleotides not matched to a gene: 3. This CDR3 comprises 15 residues. Per the germline V gene, CDR1 is SGHKS and CDR2 is YYEKEE (reference sequence). The CDR3 DNA is TGTGCCAGCAGCTTGGTGCAGGGGGTCCAAGAGACCCAGTACTTC. Translating gives CASSLVQGVQETQYF.

This clonotype was counted a few times. This sequence joins TRBV19 and TRBJ2-2; D gene uncertain. Germline CDR1 and CDR2: LNHDA and SQIVND (reference sequence). The CDR3 is 16 amino acids. V lost 8 bases and J 1 base, leaving 17 bases between the germline ends. Written as DNA, the CDR3 is TGTGCCAGTGACATGTCAGAGACAAAGAACACCGGGGAGCTGTTTTTT. Amino acid sequence: CASDMSETKNTGELFF.

The chain is built from TRBV3-1 and TRBJ2-5, with D possibly TRBD2 on 6 matching bases. Germline V CDR1 and CDR2: LGHDT, YNNKEL (reference sequence). The CDR3 loop spans 17 amino acids. V was trimmed by 6 bases and J by 1 base, leaving 21 bases between them. In DNA, the CDR3 is TGTGCCAGCAGAAAGAAACTGGCGGGAAGAATCCAAGAGACCCAGTACTTC. It yields the protein CASRKKLAGRIQETQYF.

This clonotype showed up just a few times. The chain combines TRBV7-2 with TRBJ2-1; 8 bases fit TRBD2. V dropped 5 bases and J dropped 9; count of bases not matched to a gene: 9. Per the germline V gene, CDR1 is SGHTA and CDR2 is FQGNSA. This CDR3 spans 14 amino acids. In nucleotides, the CDR3 is TGTGCCAGCAGCCCCCCCGCGGGGGGCGGTGAGCAGTTCTTC. The encoded protein is CASSPPAGGGEQFF.

Of note for this clonotype: The junction departs from germline at one end; a sequencing error may be responsible. The J gene is TRBJ2-7, the V gene TRBV28; TRBD2 is a possible D gene (8 bases). CDR1 and CDR2 from the germline V gene are MDHEN and SYDVKM. The CDR3 has 13 residues. For the CDR3, the DNA is TGTGCCAGCAGCCCGGGAGGGGGCTACGAGCAGAACTTC. Its protein product is CASSPGGGYEQNF.

The V and J genes are TRBV6-2 or TRBV6-3 and TRBJ2-7; TRBD2 matches at 13 bases. V lost 4 bases and J lost 3; bases outside the gene matches: 12. The CDR3 contains 18 residues. Germline V lookup: CDR1 MNHEY, CDR2 SVGEGT. CDR3 DNA sequence: TGTGCCAGCAGTTGGACTAGCGGGAGAGGGGGAACACTCTACGAGCAGTACTTC. As protein: CASSWTSGRGGTLYEQYF.

This sequence joins TRBV5-1 and TRBJ2-1, with D possibly being TRBD2 (6 bases). Trimming removed 1 base from V and 3 bases from J, with 8 bases in between. The V gene's germline CDR1 is SGHRS and CDR2 YFSETQ. This CDR3 contains 14 residues. The CDR3, as DNA: TGCGCCAGCAGCTTGCAGACTAGCTACAATGAGCAGTTCTTC. As protein: CASSLQTSYNEQFF.

This clonotype was recorded a few times. The V and J genes are TRBV2 and TRBJ1-5; a weak D match, TRBD1 (5 bases). V was pared by 7 bases and J by 7 bases, with 14 bases between. The CDR3 sequence is 13 residues long. Germline lookup yields CDR1 SNHLY and CDR2 FYNNEI. CDR3 DNA: TGTGCCAGCACCCTGGGAGGGGAGCAGCCCCAGCATTTT. The encoded protein is CASTLGGEQPQHF.

At least ten counts were recorded for this clonotype. The CDR3: CASRFDSRLAGREQFF. The CDR3 coding sequence is TGTGCCAGCAGGTTCGACTCCAGACTAGCGGGTCGGGAGCAGTTCTTC. The chain carries TRBV2 and TRBJ2-1; 10 nucleotides match TRBD2. Looked up from germline, CDR1 is SNHLY and CDR2 is FYNNEI. The CDR3 has 16 amino acids. The trim removed 6 bases at V and 10 bases at J, leaving 15 bases unmatched.

The CDR3 DNA follows: TGTGCCAGCAGCTCAACCCCTGGGGGGATCTACGAGCAGTACTTC. Its translation: CASSSTPGGIYEQYF. The rearrangement joins TRBV7-3 to TRBJ2-7; D might be TRBD2 (6 bases). Germline loops: CDR1 SGHTA, CDR2 FQGTGA. This CDR3 has 15 residues. The V end lost 4 bases, the J end lost 3 bases, and 16 bases lay between the germline ends.

The chain uses TRBV20-1 and TRBJ2-3; no reliable D call. Germline CDR1 is DFQATT and CDR2 is SNEGSKA (reference sequence). The CDR3 is 12 residues long. V shed 7 bases and J shed 6 bases, with 14 bases lying between them. The DNA of the CDR3 is TGCAGTGGGACCTCCAGGTTTGATACGCAGTATTTT. The encoded protein is CSGTSRFDTQYF.

The V call is TRBV20-1, the J call TRBJ1-4; no clear D. Germline CDR1 DFQATT, CDR2 SNEGSKA (reference sequence). CDR3 size: 19 residues. V dropped 0 bases and J dropped 8 bases, with 28 bases sitting between them. The CDR3 region is CSARDSVRQYSLLGEKLFF. CDR3 DNA sequence: TGCAGTGCTAGAGATAGTGTTCGGCAGTACTCATTACTCGGCGAAAAACTGTTTTTT.

This clonotype came up many times. The CDR3 loop is CSVGVQGTGELFF. The CDR3 DNA sequence: TGCAGCGTTGGCGTCCAAGGGACCGGGGAGCTGTTTTTT. The chain has TRBV29-1 and TRBJ2-2, with D unclear. Germline V gene data show CDR1 as SQVTM and CDR2 as ANQGSEA. Trimming left V 4 bases short and J 5 bases short, with 11 bases between. There are 13 residues in the CDR3.

This clonotype was detected many times. The rearrangement uses TRBV15 and TRBJ2-3; 8 nucleotides agree with TRBD2. The CDR3 length is 15 residues. V gave up 1 base and J gave up 5 bases; unmatched junction bases: 5. The germline gives CDR1 LNHNV, CDR2 YYDKDF (reference sequence). The CDR3 DNA reads TGTGCCACCAGCAGAGTCCAAGCGGGAGTAGATACGCAGTATTTT. The encoded protein is CATSRVQAGVDTQYF.

This clonotype was observed a handful of times. The chain has TRBV3-1 and TRBJ2-1, with 9 positions matching TRBD2. The CDR3 is 16 amino acids. With 1 base clipped from V and 2 bases from J, the junction kept 3 bases outside the gene matches. Germline CDR1 and CDR2: LGHDT and YNNKEL (reference sequence). CDR3 region: CASSQGAGGTYNEQFF. The CDR3 coding sequence is TGTGCCAGCAGCCAAGGTGCGGGAGGGACCTACAATGAGCAGTTCTTC.

The chain has TRBV7-2 and TRBJ2-7, with D unresolved. V gave up 5 bases and J gave up 5 bases, with 13 bases separating them. This CDR3 is built from 13 residues. Germline V gene sequence: CDR1 SGHTA, CDR2 FQGNSA. CDR3 nucleotides: TGTGCCAGCAGCCCCCGGAACGGGCACGAGCAGTACTTC. It encodes CASSPRNGHEQYF. The full variable domain, in which reference TRBV7-2 and TRBJ2-7 provide the parts outside the CDR3, is GAGVSQSPSNKVTEKGKDVELRCDPISGHTALYWYRQSLGQGLEFLIYFQGNSAPDKSGLPSDRFSAERTGGSVSTLTIQRTQQEDSAVYLCASSPRNGHEQYFGPGTRLTVT.

The V call is TRBV15, the J call TRBJ1-2; D gene unclear. V was trimmed by 0 bases and J by 7 bases, leaving 9 bases between them. Germline-derived CDR1 and CDR2 are LNHNV and YYDKDF (reference sequence). The CDR3 runs 13 residues. CDR3 region: CATSRDPIRGYTF. The DNA for the CDR3 is TGTGCCACCAGCAGAGATCCGATCCGTGGCTACACCTTC.

This clonotype occurred a few times. This sequence joins TRBV7-7 and TRBJ2-1; the D gene could be TRBD1 or TRBD2 (5 bases each). The germline CDR1 and CDR2 sequences are SSHAT and FNYEAQ (reference sequence). This CDR3 contains 13 residues. V lost 5 bases and J lost 9, with 14 bases in between. The DNA of the CDR3 is TGTGCCAGCAGCATGGGGGTAAGCGCTGAGCAGTTCTTC. This gives the protein CASSMGVSAEQFF.

This clonotype was counted many times. The V call is TRBV12-3 or TRBV12-4, the J call TRBJ2-7; 10 bases match TRBD1. The CDR3 sequence is 14 residues long. V lost 6 bases and J lost 3; bases outside the gene matches: 5. The CDR3 reads CASRPGQGRYEQYF. The CDR3 nucleotides are TGTGCCAGCAGACCGGGACAGGGGCGCTACGAGCAGTACTTC.

In its sample, this clonotype was seen a few times. The gene calls are TRBV6-1 and TRBJ2-3, with 12 bases matching TRBD2. CDR1 and CDR2 (germline): MNHNS, SASEGT. V gave up 5 bases and J gave up 6 bases; unmatched junction bases: 12. This CDR3 has 17 amino acids. The CDR3, as DNA: TGTGCCAGCAGTCCTCCCCGGCTAGCGGGAGGGCCCGATACGCAGTATTTT. Translated: CASSPPRLAGGPDTQYF.

The chain is built from TRBV20-1 and TRBJ2-4; TRBD1 might be the D (5 bases). CDR3 length: 15 amino acids. V shed 5 bases and J shed 2 bases, with 16 bases lying between them. Germline-derived CDR1 and CDR2 are DFQATT and SNEGSKA (reference sequence). Here the CDR3 DNA reads TGCAGTGCTCGTCGAACCCAGGGTACCAAAAACATTCAGTACTTC. It codes for CSARRTQGTKNIQYF.

This chain links TRBV5-1 with TRBJ2-3, with 8 bases that match TRBD2. The CDR3 has 20 residues. V was pared by 3 bases and J by 2 bases, with 20 bases of the junction left unmatched. Per the germline V gene, CDR1 is SGHRS and CDR2 is YFSETQ. CDR3 DNA sequence: TGCGCCAGCAGCTCGGAGACTAGCGCGGGACACCTTCTCAACACAGATACGCAGTATTTT. Translation gives CASSSETSAGHLLNTDTQYF.

The chain employs TRBV7-2 and TRBJ1-3; D is unresolved. Germline lookup yields CDR1 SGHTA and CDR2 FQGNSA. The CDR3 consists of 12 residues. Between the trimmed V and J ends, which lost 5 bases and 5 bases, there was a span of 7 bases. The CDR3 region is CASSVQRNTIYF. DNA for the CDR3: TGTGCCAGCAGCGTACAGCGAAACACCATATATTTT.

This clonotype has ten or more counts. The V and J genes are TRBV4-1 and TRBJ1-2; D is ambiguous. The CDR3 has 14 amino acids. Trimming took 0 bases from V and 7 from J, leaving 12 bases between them. CDR1 and CDR2 (germline): MGHRA, YSYEKL. This chain's CDR3 is CASSQDVRGFGYTF. Here the CDR3 DNA reads TGCGCCAGCAGCCAAGATGTACGGGGATTTGGCTACACCTTC.

In DNA, the CDR3 is TGTGCCAGCAGACCTGGCGGGGTAGGCAATCAGCCCCAGCATTTT. Residues: CASRPGGVGNQPQHF. The V call is TRBV28, the J call TRBJ1-5; D gene ambiguous. The CDR3 runs to 15 residues. The V end was cut by 6 bases, the J end by 2 bases, with 14 bases between. CDR1 and CDR2 (germline): MDHEN, SYDVKM.